This T cell receptor beta chain is drawn from a study of cytomegalovirus exposure and HLA in healthy donors. Study observations and caveats: As a later analysis showed, several of the most significant clusters appeared to be linked to common viral pathogens.

13 Jbeta primers and 60 Vbeta primers were used for the PCR. Generated by immunoSEQ multiplex PCR, the TCRdb table keeps only in-frame clones and is missing some. Of some 190,000 clones in the sample, around three quarters were seen once. Worth noting for this clone: Antigen: not known.

The sequenced material came from PBMCs. The sequence was collected from a woman in her 30s in good health and CMV-seronegative.

In nucleotides, the CDR3 is TGCGCCAGCAGTTCCGGGACTAGCGGGGGGGCTGACAATGAGCAGTTCTTC. It codes for CASSSGTSGGADNEQFF. The chain has TRBV10-2 and TRBJ2-1; 16 bases line up with TRBD2. Trimming at V came to 5 bases and at J to 5 bases, leaving 6 bases not matched to a gene. The CDR3 is 17 amino acids. Germline CDR1 reads WSHSY; CDR2 reads SAAADI.